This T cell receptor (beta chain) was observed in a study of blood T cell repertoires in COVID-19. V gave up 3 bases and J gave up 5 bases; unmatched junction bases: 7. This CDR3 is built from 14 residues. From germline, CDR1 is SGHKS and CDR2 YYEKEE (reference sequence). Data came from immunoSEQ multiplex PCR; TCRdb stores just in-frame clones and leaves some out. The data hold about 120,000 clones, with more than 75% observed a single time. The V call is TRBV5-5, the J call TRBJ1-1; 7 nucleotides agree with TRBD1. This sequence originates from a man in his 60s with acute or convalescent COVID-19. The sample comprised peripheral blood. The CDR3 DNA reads TGTGCCAGCAGCTACCCAGGGGGAAGGACTGAAGCTTTCTTT. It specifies CASSYPGGRTEAFF.